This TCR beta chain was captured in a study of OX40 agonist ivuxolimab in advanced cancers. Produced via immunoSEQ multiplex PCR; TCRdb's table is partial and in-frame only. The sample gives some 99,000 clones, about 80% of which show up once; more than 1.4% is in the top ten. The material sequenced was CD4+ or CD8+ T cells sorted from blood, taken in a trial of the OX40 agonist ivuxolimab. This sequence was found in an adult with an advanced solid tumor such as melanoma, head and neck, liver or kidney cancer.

The CDR3 loop reads CASSYLGTGKETQYF. The CDR3 DNA is TGTGCCAGCAGTTATCTTGGGACAGGGAAAGAGACCCAGTACTTC. The chain links TRBV2 to TRBJ2-5; 9 bases line up with TRBD1. CDR3 length equals 15 residues. The ends lost 5 bases at V and 3 bases at J; junction bases unmatched: 7. In germline, CDR1 is SNHLY, CDR2 FYNNEI.